This entry lists 20 T cell receptor beta chains sequenced from one sample in a study of T cells in Graves' hyperthyroidism and ophthalmopathy. Researchers amplified the TCR beta CDR3 regions from RNA transcripts. When the TCR CDR3 underwent first-round RT-PCR, the HTBI primer set was used. MiXCR was run by TCRdb on the multiplex PCR reads, yielding one entry per CDR3 protein. The data contain 550,000 to 650,000 distinct CDR3 sequences, approximately 15% of them singletons. What was sequenced was blood. These receptors were collected from a woman aged 25-40 years with Graves' hyperthyroidism that later progressed to Graves' ophthalmopathy.

This clonotype occurred a few times. The chain recombines TRBV4-3 with TRBJ2-1, with unresolved D. From germline, CDR1 is LGHNA and CDR2 YSLEER. V was cut by 0 bases and J by 5 bases, with 8 bases left in between. The CDR3 spans 14 residues. The DNA for the CDR3 is TGCGCCAGCAGCCAAGATAAGGTCAACAATGAGCAGTTCTTC. It yields the protein CASSQDKVNNEQFF.

The sample holds many counts of this clonotype. The chain links TRBV10-3 to TRBJ2-1; 11 bases match TRBD2. Germline V gene data show CDR1 as ENHRY and CDR2 as SYGVKD. The CDR3 consists of 14 residues. J lost 6 bases, V lost 2 bases, and 0 bases had no gene match. The CDR3 sequence: CAISETSGSNEQFF. DNA for the CDR3: TGTGCCATCAGTGAGACTAGCGGGAGCAATGAGCAGTTCTTC.

This clonotype appeared many times. This chain joins TRBV19 and TRBJ2-6, with 8 bases fitting TRBD1. J gave up 4 bases and V 8 bases, and 7 bases lay outside the gene matches. CDR3 length: 15 residues. Germline assignment: CDR1 LNHDA and CDR2 SQIVND (reference sequence). The CDR3 DNA sequence: TGTGCCAGTGATAACAGGGGGACCGGGGCCAACGTCCTGACTTTC. Its protein product is CASDNRGTGANVLTF.

Many counts were recorded for this clonotype. The chain uses TRBV24-1 and TRBJ2-7; D is ambiguous. Germline CDR1 and CDR2: KGHDR and SFDVKD. V was clipped by 11 bases and J by 2 bases, with 21 bases between them. This CDR3 is 15 amino acids long. Here the CDR3 reads CANLTGPRSTYEQYF. The DNA of the CDR3 is TGTGCCAACCTAACCGGGCCAAGGTCCACCTACGAGCAGTACTTC.

J is TRBJ2-7 and V is TRBV9; D perhaps matches TRBD2 (5 bases). This CDR3 is built from 12 residues. CDR1 and CDR2 from the germline V gene are SGDLS and YYNGEE. V shed 0 bases and J shed 7 bases, with 8 bases lying between them. CDR3 DNA: TGTGCCAGCAGCGTAGGCCCGGGGGAGCAGTACTTC. Translating gives CASSVGPGEQYF.

This clonotype has a count of ten or more. The chain recombines TRBV6-2 or TRBV6-3 with TRBJ2-7; D not certain. The CDR3 is 14 amino acids. Germline values: CDR1 MNHEY, CDR2 SVGEGT. The ends were cut back, 4 bases at V and 0 bases at J, with 10 bases in the middle. The CDR3: CASSSAAFSYEQYF. The CDR3 DNA reads as TGTGCCAGCAGTTCGGCAGCTTTCTCCTACGAGCAGTACTTC.

This clonotype has only a few counts. V gene TRBV6-1 combines with J gene TRBJ1-1; D gene uncertain. Germline lookup yields CDR1 MNHNS and CDR2 SASEGT. Trimming stripped 6 bases from V and 0 bases from J, with 11 bases between. The CDR3 has 14 residues. This CDR3 reads CASSFGHMNTEAFF. CDR3 nucleotide sequence: TGTGCCAGCAGCTTCGGGCATATGAACACTGAAGCTTTCTTT.

This clonotype was counted many times. This sequence joins TRBV6-2 or TRBV6-3 and TRBJ2-7; D might be TRBD1 (6 bases). The CDR3 has 17 amino acids. Germline V gene data show CDR1 as MNHEY and CDR2 as SVGEGT. The V and J ends lost 3 bases and 1 base respectively, with 19 bases between them. This CDR3 reads CASSYQYTGTPSYEQYF. CDR3 in DNA: TGTGCCAGCAGTTATCAATACACCGGGACACCTTCCTACGAGCAGTACTTC.

This clonotype appeared many times. The rearrangement uses TRBV30 and TRBJ2-1; D not certain. Per the germline V gene, CDR1 is GTSNPN and CDR2 is SVGIG (reference sequence). Trimming took off 4 bases at V and 7 bases at J, with 20 bases between the two ends. The CDR3 extends over 15 amino acids. The CDR3 DNA reads TGTGCCTGGATAAGAGGCAAGATCCCCCGTAATGAGCAGTTCTTC. Translation: CAWIRGKIPRNEQFF.

The V call is TRBV30, the J call TRBJ2-2; D possibly corresponds to TRBD1 (5 bases). The CDR3 extends over 13 amino acids. Trimming stripped 0 bases from V and 6 bases from J, with 8 bases between. Germline CDR1 and CDR2: GTSNPN and SVGIG (reference sequence). This CDR3 is CAWSVQGAGELFF. The CDR3 DNA reads TGTGCCTGGAGTGTACAAGGGGCCGGGGAGCTGTTTTTT.

This clonotype has a count of ten or more. The V gene is TRBV7-2, the J gene TRBJ2-1, with TRBD2 identical over 10 bases. Germline CDR1 and CDR2: SGHTA and FQGNSA. This CDR3 region has 16 residues. V lost 5 bases, J lost 5 bases, and 9 bases stayed unmatched. The CDR3: CASSATSGMRNNEQFF. The CDR3 DNA reads TGTGCCAGCAGCGCAACTAGCGGGATGAGGAACAATGAGCAGTTCTTC. The full variable domain, in which reference TRBV7-2 and TRBJ2-1 provide the parts outside the CDR3, is GAGVSQSPSNKVTEKGKDVELRCDPISGHTALYWYRQSLGQGLEFLIYFQGNSAPDKSGLPSDRFSAERTGGSVSTLTIQRTQQEDSAVYLCASSATSGMRNNEQFFGPGTRLTVL.

This rearrangement joins TRBV5-1 to TRBJ2-5, with D possibly TRBD2 on 5 matching bases. The germline V and J ends were trimmed by 4 bases and 4 bases, with 17 bases remaining between them. The CDR3 sequence is 15 residues long. CDR1 and CDR2 from the germline V gene are SGHRS and YFSETQ. The CDR3: CASSAGSSVRETQYF. CDR3 in DNA: TGCGCCAGCAGCGCGGGCTCTAGTGTACGAGAGACCCAGTACTTC. Full variable domain (remainder filled in from reference TRBV5-1 and TRBJ2-5): KAGVTQTPRYLIKTRGQQVTLSCSPISGHRSVSWYQQTPGQGLQFLFEYFSETQRNKGNFPGRFSGRQFSNSRSEMNVSTLELGDSALYLCASSAGSSVRETQYFGPGTRLLVL.

This clonotype was observed many times. The V and J genes are TRBV5-1 and TRBJ2-1; TRBD2 aligns across 8 bases. This CDR3 spans 17 amino acids. The trim removed 4 bases at V and 0 bases at J, leaving 9 bases unmatched. CDR1 SGHRS and CDR2 YFSETQ come from the germline V gene. CDR3 sequence: CASSLRLALSSYNEQFF. The CDR3 DNA reads TGCGCCAGCAGCCTTCGACTAGCGCTGAGCTCCTACAATGAGCAGTTCTTC.

J is TRBJ2-5 and V is TRBV7-9; D is undetermined. Per the germline V gene, CDR1 is SEHNR and CDR2 is FQNEAQ (reference sequence). The CDR3 totals 15 residues. The V end lost 0 bases, the J end lost 5 bases, and 13 bases lay between the germline ends. The CDR3 nucleotides read TGTGCCAGCAGCTTAGCTTCGGGCAGGAGTGAGACCCAGTACTTC. Translating it yields CASSLASGRSETQYF.

The rearrangement joins TRBV18 to TRBJ1-1; weak D call: TRBD1 (5 bases). The CDR3 totals 15 residues. The V end lost 6 bases, the J end lost 3 bases, and 17 bases lay between the germline ends. CDR1 is KGHSH and CDR2 is LQKENI in the germline V gene. CDR3 sequence (DNA): TGTGCCAGCTCTCACCGGAGTGGGGGTGACACTGAAGCTTTCTTT. As protein: CASSHRSGGDTEAFF.

This clonotype came up a few times. The chain combines TRBV5-1 with TRBJ2-7; maybe TRBD1 (6 bases). This CDR3 spans 14 amino acids. Trimming pared 6 bases from V and 3 bases from J, leaving 16 bases between. Germline V gene data show CDR1 as SGHRS and CDR2 as YFSETQ. The chain's CDR3 is CASTSPGHGYEQYF. For the CDR3, the DNA is TGCGCCAGCACCTCACCGGGACACGGCTACGAGCAGTACTTC.

This clonotype has only a few counts. The chain recombines TRBV20-1 with TRBJ2-1; the D gene is possibly TRBD2 (6 bases). Germline lookup yields CDR1 DFQATT and CDR2 SNEGSKA (reference sequence). This CDR3 contains 15 residues. The V end lost 2 bases, the J end lost 2 bases, and 13 bases lay between the germline ends. CDR3 sequence: CSARPLAETYNEQFF. The CDR3 region has the DNA TGCAGTGCTAGACCACTAGCCGAAACCTACAATGAGCAGTTCTTC.

This sequence joins TRBV12-3 or TRBV12-4 and TRBJ2-7; no clear D gene. V gave up 4 bases and J gave up 0 bases, with 16 bases separating them. This CDR3 has 16 amino acids. CDR3: CASSSRSGDSSYEQYF. The CDR3 DNA sequence: TGTGCCAGCAGTTCCCGTTCTGGCGATAGCTCCTACGAGCAGTACTTC.

This clonotype was seen repeatedly, ten times or more. The chain carries TRBV5-8 and TRBJ2-1; D is possibly TRBD2 (5 bases). The germline V gene has CDR1 SGHTS and CDR2 YDEGEE. The CDR3 is 15 amino acids. The V and J ends lost 3 bases and 0 bases respectively, with 10 bases between them. CDR3 in DNA: TGTGCCAGCAGCTCAACTAGTGACTCCTACAATGAGCAGTTCTTC. Translating gives CASSSTSDSYNEQFF.

This clonotype was recorded a few times. V gene TRBV6-2 or TRBV6-3 combines with J gene TRBJ2-1, with TRBD2 identical over 7 bases. J lost 0 bases, V lost 7 bases, and 12 bases had no gene match. CDR1 is MNHEY, CDR2 SVGEGT, per germline. There are 17 residues in the CDR3. CDR3 nucleotide sequence: TGTGCCAGCAACGACGCCGAAGGGAGGGCCTCCTACAATGAGCAGTTCTTC. It translates to CASNDAEGRASYNEQFF.